Listed below are T cell receptor beta chains from one sample, sequenced in a study of blood T cell repertoires in COVID-19. Clones were sequenced by immunoSEQ multiplex PCR, and TCRdb holds only the in-frame ones, with some missing. The sample has about 140,000 clones; 75% to 90% are singletons. Specimen: peripheral blood. The receptors here all came from a man in his forties or fifties who had recovered from COVID-19. Each CDR3 is given with its conserved first and last residue. Some rows have no size entry. The others give once, few or many, or a class for an expanded clone.

v_call	j_call	clone_size	cdr3_aa
TRBV11-2	TRBJ1-2	-	CASSSTGSSHLGGYTF
TRBV16	TRBJ2-2	-	CASSQFNQAFTGELFF
TRBV5-6	TRBJ2-1	-	CASSLGQGLSYNEQFF
TRBV6-6	TRBJ2-1	-	CASRRELNEQFF
TRBV7-8	TRBJ1-3	-	CASSLQGQGFSGNTIYF
TRBV3-1/TRBV3-2	TRBJ2-4	-	CASSQRTGDGNIQYF
TRBV5-1	TRBJ2-2	-	CASSLDRGTGELFF
TRBV29-1	TRBJ1-2	-	CSVEDTRIYGYTF
TRBV5-1	TRBJ2-7	-	CASSLRTGLPYEQYF
TRBV30	TRBJ2-5	-	CACRLAGGWRETQYF
TRBV9	TRBJ1-2	-	CASSVEGQGYYGYTF
TRBV29-1	TRBJ2-5	-	CSHKGETQYF
TRBV27	TRBJ1-2	-	CASSEQGGQFYYGYTF
TRBV9	TRBJ1-2	-	CASSVVEANYGYTF
TRBV21-1	TRBJ1-1	-	CASSFAGMNTEAFF
TRBV19	TRBJ2-3	-	CARPPRTEGPDTQYF
TRBV19	TRBJ2-7	-	CASSPGTGGSYEQYF
TRBV19	TRBJ2-3	-	CASSDRGRGDTQYF
TRBV6-5	TRBJ1-1	-	CASSSGQGYTEAFF
TRBV25-1	TRBJ2-5	-	CASSELRTSGGRWETQYF
TRBV4-1	TRBJ1-4	few	CASSPMTGSNEKLFF
TRBV6-5	TRBJ2-7	-	CASSYSNGTPSYEQYF
TRBV4-3	TRBJ2-1	many	CASSQDSGGYNEQFF
TRBV5-4	TRBJ2-3	-	CASSGGDRRSTDTQYF
TRBV5-5	TRBJ2-7	-	CASSLEDRGYEQYF
TRBV27	TRBJ1-5	once	CASSSGTGSKPQHF
TRBV6-6	TRBJ1-1	-	CASGPQGAAFF
TRBV7-8	TRBJ1-3	many	CASSLLAVAGGRNTIYF
TRBV7-9	TRBJ2-7	-	CASSPWDRGQYEQYF
TRBV29-1	TRBJ1-2	-	CSVQGSEGWADGYTF
TRBV11-3	TRBJ2-1	-	CASSSMQGVHNEQFF
TRBV3-1/TRBV3-2	TRBJ1-1	-	CASSHAGGGSTEAFF
TRBV2	TRBJ2-2	-	CASSEALGGGYSDTGELFF
TRBV3-1/TRBV3-2	TRBJ2-5	-	CATSASDNQETQYF
TRBV30	TRBJ1-2	-	CAWFITGTLKPDGYTF
TRBV7-8	TRBJ2-7	-	CASSFFGGNEQYF
TRBV18	TRBJ1-2	-	CASSPNPQTGGYGYTF
TRBV10-3	TRBJ2-5	-	CAISARLAGGGGKETQYF
TRBV5-1	TRBJ1-1	-	CASRQQTNTEAFF
TRBV12-5	TRBJ1-2	-	CASGLIGQGFYGYTF
TRBV7-2	TRBJ1-2	-	CASSVGTGHGYTF
TRBV7-6	TRBJ2-1	many	CASSLGTSGTYNEQFF
TRBV5-1	TRBJ2-5	-	CASSLVEETQYF
TRBV5-4	TRBJ2-7	-	CASSQSGGAYEQYF
TRBV4-3	TRBJ1-2	-	CASSQDLMQTGYTF
TRBV2	TRBJ1-4	-	CASREQGANEKLFF
TRBV29-1	TRBJ1-2	-	CSVDRDGYTF